This TCR beta chain is from a study of spatial heterogeneity in lung cancer. Study context: On average, each unique TCR and UMI combination appeared more than ten times in raw reads. Regarding the study as a whole: Ubiquitous, expanded tumor-derived TCRs were more frequently observed in blood at resection than at follow-up.

The CDR3 is 17 amino acids. Trimming removed 2 bases at V and 1 base at J, with 15 bases between. The germline gives CDR1 SGHTA, CDR2 FQGTGA. Sample share makes this clonotype medium-sized. Its antigen is undetermined. Regarding time point: sample taken at primary tumor resection. Extraction of whole RNA from tumor, nontumor lung or frozen PBMC preceded unsorted sequencing. A total of roughly 72 untreated early-stage non-small cell lung cancer patients served as donors. Unique molecular identifiers tagged every individual TCR cDNA molecule. TCRdb used MiXCR to reprocess the 5' RACE reads, holding one entry per CDR3 protein. The sample contains about 4,900 distinct CDR3 sequences, 16% of which appear only once.

The specimen comprised PBMCs, sampled at surgery. This TCR derives from a male donor with early-stage non-small cell lung cancer. The chain links TRBV7-3 to TRBJ2-1; D tentatively fits TRBD1 or TRBD2 (5 bases each). The CDR3 region has the DNA TGTGCCAGCAGCTTATGGGCAGGGACCTCGTCCTACAATGAGCAGTTCTTC. It is translated as CASSLWAGTSSYNEQFF.